The 15 T cell receptor beta chains below come from one sample, sequenced in a study of Ad26.COV2.S vaccination and SARS-CoV-2 variants. Clones were sequenced by immunoSEQ multiplex PCR, and TCRdb holds only the in-frame ones, with some missing. The table has more than 150,000 clones, around 88% seen once. Source: peripheral blood, taken after recovery from COVID-19. Receptors were obtained from a human donor who had recovered from COVID-19.

The chain uses TRBV3-1 (or the pseudogene TRBV3-2) and TRBJ2-5; D is uncertain. The ends were cut back, 4 bases at V and 3 bases at J, with 9 bases in the middle. CDR1 is LGHDT, CDR2 YNNKEL, per germline (reference sequence). The CDR3 loop spans 13 amino acids. DNA for the CDR3: TGTGCCAGCAGCCCTGGGTCCAAAGAGACCCAGTACTTC. Amino acids: CASSPGSKETQYF.

The J gene is TRBJ1-6, the V gene TRBV30; perhaps TRBD1 as D (6 bases). This CDR3 is 15 amino acids long. V was clipped by 0 bases and J by 9 bases, with 15 bases between them. Germline V gives CDR1 GTSNPN, CDR2 SVGIG (reference sequence). CDR3 residues: CAWSVQGGDSSPLHF. In nucleotides, the CDR3 is TGTGCCTGGAGTGTACAAGGGGGGGATAGTTCACCCCTCCACTTT.

The rearrangement uses TRBV28 and TRBJ2-7; D gene uncertain. The CDR3 totals 12 residues. Trimming removed 2 bases at V and 3 bases at J, with 5 bases between. Germline V gene lookup returns CDR1 MDHEN and CDR2 SYDVKM. The CDR3 sequence is CASSLTIYEQYF. The CDR3 nucleotides are TGTGCCAGCAGTTTAACCATCTACGAGCAGTACTTC.

This chain links TRBV7-2 with TRBJ1-5, with D unclear. Germline loops: CDR1 SGHTA, CDR2 FQGNSA. The CDR3 spans 13 residues. V was cut by 5 bases and J by 4 bases, with 9 bases left in between. The CDR3 sequence: CASSPPHNQPQHF. In DNA, the CDR3 is TGTGCCAGCAGCCCCCCCCATAATCAGCCCCAGCATTTT.

The chain carries TRBV28 and TRBJ1-4; 9 bases match TRBD1. Per germline, CDR1 MDHEN and CDR2 SYDVKM. Trimming took 6 bases from V and 2 from J; bases not matched to a gene: 4. The CDR3 totals 15 residues. For the CDR3, the DNA is TGTGCCAGCAGGTCAGACAGGGGGACTAATGAAAAACTGTTTTTT. Amino acid sequence: CASRSDRGTNEKLFF.

The CDR3 coding sequence is TGTGCCAGCAGCCCGTGGGACGGCTCCTACGAGCAGTACTTC. It specifies CASSPWDGSYEQYF. The V and J genes are TRBV7-3 and TRBJ2-7; D assignment may be TRBD1 or TRBD2 (5 bases each). The germline CDR1 and CDR2 sequences are SGHTA and FQGTGA. The CDR3 consists of 14 residues. V was clipped by 5 bases and J by 0 bases, with 11 bases between them.

This clone was recorded a few times. The chain recombines TRBV5-6 with TRBJ2-5; TRBD2 agrees at 10 bases. Germline-derived CDR1 and CDR2 are SGHDT and YYEEEE. With 5 bases clipped from V and 5 bases from J, the junction kept 6 bases outside the gene matches. The CDR3 runs to 14 residues. CDR3 nucleotides: TGTGCCAGCAGGGAGCGGGGGGGCCCCGAGACCCAGTACTTC. The encoded protein is CASRERGGPETQYF.

CDR3 DNA: TGTGCCAGCAGCCTTTCGGGAATGGGTACTGAAGCTTTCTTT. It translates to CASSLSGMGTEAFF. The V gene is TRBV2, the J gene TRBJ1-1, with D unresolved. V was clipped by 6 bases and J by 5 bases, with 16 bases between them. Germline-derived CDR1 and CDR2 are SNHLY and FYNNEI. The CDR3 has 14 residues.

V and J are TRBV12-3 or TRBV12-4 and TRBJ1-6; D call uncertain. The CDR3 runs to 12 residues. V lost 3 bases and J 11 bases, leaving 8 bases between the germline ends. Written as DNA, the CDR3 is TGTGCCAGCAGTTTCAGGCCAGCACCCCTCCACTTT. Amino acids: CASSFRPAPLHF.

The chain recombines TRBV11-2 with TRBJ2-7; maybe TRBD2 (7 bases). CDR3 length: 16 residues. The V and J ends lost 2 bases and 7 bases respectively, with 21 bases between them. Germline V gene sequence: CDR1 SGHAT, CDR2 FQNNGV. Here the CDR3 DNA reads TGTGCCAGCAGCTTAACACACCGGCGGGGGCAAGGAGAGCAGTACTTC. It specifies CASSLTHRRGQGEQYF.

The chain couples TRBV18 to TRBJ2-2; no clear D gene. Per the germline V gene, CDR1 is KGHSH and CDR2 is LQKENI. Between the trimmed V and J ends, which lost 3 bases and 7 bases, there was a span of 6 bases. The CDR3 has 12 residues. DNA for the CDR3: TGTGCCAGCTCACCTCTCAACGGGGAGCTGTTTTTT. Translated: CASSPLNGELFF.

This rearrangement joins TRBV28 to TRBJ1-2, with 12 bases that match TRBD1. CDR1 is MDHEN, CDR2 SYDVKM, per germline. This CDR3 has 16 residues. J lost 2 bases, V lost 1 base, and 2 bases had no gene match. The CDR3 spells CASSLSGQGANYGYTF. In DNA form, the CDR3 reads TGTGCCAGCAGTTTATCGGGACAGGGGGCGAACTATGGCTACACCTTC.

The rearrangement links TRBV28 to TRBJ1-4; D uncertain. The CDR3 spans 16 residues. V was clipped by 3 bases and J by 0 bases, with 11 bases between them. Germline V gene sequence: CDR1 MDHEN, CDR2 SYDVKM. The CDR3 nucleotides read TGTGCCAGCAGTTTGCAGAGGGAGGCAACTAATGAAAAACTGTTTTTT. Protein product: CASSLQREATNEKLFF.

This chain joins TRBV6-5 and TRBJ2-1, with 15 nucleotides matching TRBD2. Germline V lookup: CDR1 MNHEY, CDR2 SVGAGI. The CDR3 sequence is 16 residues long. Trimming removed 4 bases from V and 7 bases from J; junction bases left unmatched: 5. CDR3 coding DNA: TGTGCCAGCAGTTCTTGGACTAGCGGGAGGGGGAATGAGCAGTTCTTC. This encodes CASSSWTSGRGNEQFF.

The chain recombines TRBV6-5 with TRBJ1-2; D gene uncertain. Germline lookup yields CDR1 MNHEY and CDR2 SVGAGI. V dropped 10 bases and J dropped 8 bases, with 20 bases sitting between them. The CDR3 loop spans 13 amino acids. CDR3 region: CATFPGRSGGYTF. The CDR3 nucleotides read TGTGCCACCTTTCCGGGCAGGAGTGGCGGCTACACCTTC.